Listed below are T cell receptor beta chains from one sample, sequenced in a study of T cell repertoires in cytomegalovirus infection. The antigens for these receptors are not known. TCRdb itself ran the reads through MiXCR, one entry per CDR3 protein. The table has 200,000 to 250,000 distinct CDR3 sequences, roughly 34% seen once. The sample here was CD8+ T cells from cultured PBMCs, taken from culture after CMV antigen stimulation. Receptors were obtained from a human donor in good health (CMV status not recorded). Some clones in this sample may be carry-over from other donors' samples. Each CDR3 is given without its conserved first and last residue.

J gene | V gene | CDR3 protein
TRBJ2-7 | TRBV5-8 | ASSLEPGHNYEQY
TRBJ2-2 | TRBV28 | ASSLFGAGGNTGELF
TRBJ2-1 | TRBV12-5 | ASAHSVDNEQF
TRBJ2-3 | TRBV7-2 | ASSPVGGRDTQY
TRBJ1-4 | TRBV29-1 | SVIQTDEKLF
TRBJ1-1 | TRBV10-3 | AIRSGSEAF
TRBJ1-2 | TRBV27 | ASTSSKGDGDYGYT
TRBJ1-1 | TRBV19 | ASMAGMNTEAF
TRBJ1-5 | TRBV28 | ASSPGAYRRPQH
TRBJ2-7 | TRBV7-9 | ASSQTVTPHEQY
TRBJ2-1 | TRBV7-3 | ASSFDWGSQYEQF
TRBJ1-5 | TRBV6-6 | ASSTSGQGNQPQH
TRBJ2-1 | TRBV5-6 | ASQRSGYNEQF
TRBJ2-1 | TRBV27 | ATRRTSGSDEQF
TRBJ1-2 | TRBV7-8 | ASSAVGYGYT
TRBJ2-5 | TRBV2 | ASTPGQGNSETQY
TRBJ2-1 | TRBV11-2 | ASSLYSNPLYEQF
TRBJ2-1 | TRBV11-3 | ASSTDGSSYNEQF
TRBJ2-1 | TRBV6-1 | ASSEGQGFGNEQF
TRBJ2-7 | TRBV6-5 | ASSSRQGDYEQY
TRBJ2-7 | TRBV15 | ATSRVSGDEQY
TRBJ1-6 | TRBV4-1 | ASSQSTGLGSPLH
TRBJ1-1 | TRBV7-8 | ASSLGQKTEAF